The sequence of this TCR beta chain was determined in a study of T-cell memory formation after mild COVID-19. This clonotype was counted only a few times. TCRdb reanalysed the 5' RACE reads using MiXCR and keeps one entry per CDR3 protein. The repertoire has around 250,000 distinct CDR3 sequences, under 20% of them found once; the top ten carry over 20%. The J segment lost 8 bases and the V segment lost 8 bases, leaving 10 bases of the junction unmatched. The CDR3 runs to 14 residues. This TCR was recovered from a man aged 18 to 30 who had mild COVID-19 (a few samples of this study predate the infection). Cell type and time point are not known. The sample comprised PBMCs or a T cell subset sorted from them (not recorded which). The chain links TRBV12-3 or TRBV12-4 to TRBJ2-1; 9 nucleotides agree with TRBD1. This CDR3 reads CASLTGQGMDEQFF. In DNA form, the CDR3 reads TGTGCCAGCCTTACTGGACAGGGGATGGATGAGCAGTTCTTC.